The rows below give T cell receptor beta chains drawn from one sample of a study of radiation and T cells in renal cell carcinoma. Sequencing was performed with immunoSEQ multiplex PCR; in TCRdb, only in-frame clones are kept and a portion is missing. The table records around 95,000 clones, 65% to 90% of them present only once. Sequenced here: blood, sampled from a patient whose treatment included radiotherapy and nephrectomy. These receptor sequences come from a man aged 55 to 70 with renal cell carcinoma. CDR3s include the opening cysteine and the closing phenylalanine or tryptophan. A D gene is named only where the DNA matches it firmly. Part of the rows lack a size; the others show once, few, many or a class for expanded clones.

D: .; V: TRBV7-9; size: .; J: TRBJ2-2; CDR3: CASSQSPYNTGELFF; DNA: TGTGCCAGCAGCCAATCCCCCTATAACACCGGGGAGCTGTTTTTT
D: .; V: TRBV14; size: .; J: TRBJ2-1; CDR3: CASSRITIGSTNEQFF; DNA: TGTGCCAGCAGCCGCATCACCATCGGGAGTACAAATGAGCAGTTCTTC
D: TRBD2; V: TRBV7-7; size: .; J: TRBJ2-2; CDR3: CASSPHPGTSGIGELFF; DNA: TGTGCCAGCAGCCCCCACCCCGGGACTAGCGGGATCGGGGAGCTGTTTTTT
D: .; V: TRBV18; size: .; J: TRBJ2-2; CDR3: CASSPPRGNTGELFF; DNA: TGTGCCAGCTCACCACCCCGAGGCAACACCGGGGAGCTGTTTTTT
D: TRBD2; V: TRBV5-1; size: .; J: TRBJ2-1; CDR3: CASSWVSGRVRGEQFF; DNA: TGCGCCAGCAGCTGGGTTAGCGGGAGAGTTAGGGGTGAGCAGTTCTTC
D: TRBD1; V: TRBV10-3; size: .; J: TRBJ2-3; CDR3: CAITDRGTDTQYF; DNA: TGTGCCATCACGGACAGGGGCACAGATACGCAGTATTTT
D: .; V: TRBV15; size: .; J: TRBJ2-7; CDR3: CATSRAGTSSYEQYF; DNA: TGTGCCACCAGCAGGGCGGGGACAAGCTCCTACGAGCAGTACTTC
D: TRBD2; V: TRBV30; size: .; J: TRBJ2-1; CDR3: CAWSRSGSLGNEQFF; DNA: TGTGCCTGGAGTAGGAGCGGGAGCCTCGGCAATGAGCAGTTCTTC
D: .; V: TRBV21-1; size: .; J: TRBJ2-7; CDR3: CASSKALSYEQYF; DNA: TGTGCCAGCAGCAAAGCGCTGAGTTACGAGCAGTACTTC
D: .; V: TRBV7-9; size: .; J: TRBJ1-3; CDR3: CASSPRGGAEGNTIYF; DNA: TGTGCCAGCAGCCCTAGAGGGGGGGCGGAAGGAAACACCATATATTTT
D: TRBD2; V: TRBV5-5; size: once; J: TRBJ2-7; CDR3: CASSHGGLAGGPSEQYF; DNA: TGTGCCAGCAGCCACGGGGGACTAGCGGGAGGGCCGAGTGAGCAGTACTTC
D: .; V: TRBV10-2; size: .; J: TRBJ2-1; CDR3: CASSEGGGSSYNEQFF; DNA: TGCGCCAGCAGTGAGGGAGGGGGGAGCTCCTACAATGAGCAGTTCTTC
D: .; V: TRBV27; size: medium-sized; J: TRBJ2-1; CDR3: CASSLGAGYNEQFF; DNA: TGTGCCAGCAGTTTGGGGGCCGGCTACAATGAGCAGTTCTTC
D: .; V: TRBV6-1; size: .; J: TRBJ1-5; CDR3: CASDEDGYSNQPQHF; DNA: TGTGCCAGCGACGAGGACGGTTATAGCAATCAGCCCCAGCATTTT
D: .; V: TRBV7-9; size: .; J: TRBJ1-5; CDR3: CASQGSNQPQHF; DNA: TGTGCCAGCCAGGGTAGCAATCAGCCCCAGCATTTT
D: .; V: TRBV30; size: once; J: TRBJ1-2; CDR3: CAWRPGQGSYGYTF; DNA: TGTGCCTGGAGACCGGGGCAGGGGAGCTATGGCTACACCTTC
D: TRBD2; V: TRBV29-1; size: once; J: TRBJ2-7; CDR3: CSVQGGLAGDYEQYF; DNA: TGCAGCGTGCAAGGTGGACTAGCGGGAGACTACGAGCAGTACTTC
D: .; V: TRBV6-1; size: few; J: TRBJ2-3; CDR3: CASRPSSDTQYF; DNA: TGTGCCAGCAGACCAAGTTCAGATACGCAGTATTTT
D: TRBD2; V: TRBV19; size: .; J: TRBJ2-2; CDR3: CASSRGSGRAANTGELFF; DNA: TGTGCCAGTAGTAGGGGTAGCGGGAGGGCCGCGAACACCGGGGAGCTGTTTTTT
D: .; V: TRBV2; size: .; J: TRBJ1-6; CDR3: CASSVGADYNSPLHF; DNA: TGTGCCAGCAGTGTAGGGGCCGACTATAATTCACCCCTCCACTTT
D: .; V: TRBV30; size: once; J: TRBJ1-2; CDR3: CAWSGTGSSGYTF; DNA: TGTGCCTGGAGCGGAACAGGTTCGTCTGGCTACACCTTC
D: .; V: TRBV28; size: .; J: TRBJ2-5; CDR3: CASTPGGLEETQYF; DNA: TGTGCCAGCACCCCTGGGGGGTTAGAAGAGACCCAGTACTTC
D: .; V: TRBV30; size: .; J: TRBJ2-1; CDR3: CAWSFSDNEQFF; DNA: TGTGCCTGGAGTTTCTCGGACAATGAGCAGTTCTTC
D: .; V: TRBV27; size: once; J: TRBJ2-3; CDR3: CASSLASFGTDTQYF; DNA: TGTGCCAGCAGTTTGGCTAGCTTTGGCACAGATACGCAGTATTTT
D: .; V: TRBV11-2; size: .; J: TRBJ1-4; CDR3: CASSLWQGGNEKLFF; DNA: TGTGCCAGCAGCTTATGGCAGGGTGGCAATGAAAAACTGTTTTTT
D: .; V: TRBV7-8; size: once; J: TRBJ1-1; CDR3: CASSAAGRTNTEAFF; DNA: TGTGCCAGCAGCGCCGCGGGCAGAACGAACACTGAAGCTTTCTTT
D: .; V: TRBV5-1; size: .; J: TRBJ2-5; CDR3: CASSLQGLETQYF; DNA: TGCGCCAGCAGCTTGCAAGGGTTGGAGACCCAGTACTTC
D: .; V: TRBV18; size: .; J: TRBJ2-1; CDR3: CASSQSSVDEQFF; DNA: TGTGCCAGCTCACAATCCTCAGTGGATGAGCAGTTCTTC
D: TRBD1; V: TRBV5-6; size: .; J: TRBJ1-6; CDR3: CASSYGTGVNSPLHF; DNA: TGTGCCAGCAGCTACGGGACAGGGGTTAATTCACCCCTCCACTTT
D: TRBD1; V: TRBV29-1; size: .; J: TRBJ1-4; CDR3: CSVRWTGDEKLFF; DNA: TGCAGCGTTCGATGGACAGGGGATGAAAAACTGTTTTTT
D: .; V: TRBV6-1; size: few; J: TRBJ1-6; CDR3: CATLGKQGYSPLHF; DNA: TGTGCCACCCTAGGGAAGCAGGGTTATTCACCCCTCCACTTT
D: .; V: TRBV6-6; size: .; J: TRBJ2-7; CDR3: CASSYSSGAYEQYF; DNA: TGTGCCAGCAGTTACTCGAGTGGGGCCTACGAGCAGTACTTC
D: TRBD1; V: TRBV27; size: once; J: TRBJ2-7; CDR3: CASSPPPRTGSYEQYF; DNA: TGTGCCAGCAGTCCTCCTCCCCGGACAGGGTCCTACGAGCAGTACTTC
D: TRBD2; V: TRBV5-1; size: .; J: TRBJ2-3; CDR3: CATNSGKAGDTQYF; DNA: TGCGCCACCAATAGCGGGAAGGCGGGAGATACGCAGTATTTT
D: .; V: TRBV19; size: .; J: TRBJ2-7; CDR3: CASSRNRDGYEQYF; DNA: TGTGCCAGTAGTAGGAACAGGGATGGCTACGAGCAGTACTTC
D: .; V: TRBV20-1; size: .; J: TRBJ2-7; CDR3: CSAGVSYEQYF; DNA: TGCAGTGCGGGGGTTTCCTACGAGCAGTACTTC
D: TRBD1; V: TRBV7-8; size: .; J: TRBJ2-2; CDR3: CASSLSGGTGPSLGTGELFF; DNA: TGTGCCAGCAGCTTATCCGGCGGGACAGGGCCGTCCTTGGGCACCGGGGAGCTGTTTTTT
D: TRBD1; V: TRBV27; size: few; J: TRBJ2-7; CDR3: CASSYSSGQGGYEQYF; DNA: TGTGCCAGCAGTTATAGCTCGGGACAGGGGGGCTACGAGCAGTACTTC
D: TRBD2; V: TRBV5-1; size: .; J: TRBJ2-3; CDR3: CASSLDVAGGLADTQYF; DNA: TGCGCCAGCAGCTTGGATGTAGCGGGAGGGCTGGCAGATACGCAGTATTTT
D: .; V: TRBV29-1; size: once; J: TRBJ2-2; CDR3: CSVEAGTGELFF; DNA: TGCAGCGTTGAAGCCGGGACAGGGGAGCTGTTTTTT
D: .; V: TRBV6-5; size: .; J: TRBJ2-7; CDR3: CASSYAAGSYEQYF; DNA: TGTGCCAGCAGTTACGCCGCAGGTTCCTACGAGCAGTACTTC
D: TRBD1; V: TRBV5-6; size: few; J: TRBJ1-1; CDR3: CATRGQGRSEAFF; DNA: TGTGCCACCCGGGGACAGGGGCGTTCTGAAGCTTTCTTT
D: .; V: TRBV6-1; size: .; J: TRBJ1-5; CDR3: CASSEMTGILQPQHF; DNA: TGTGCCAGCAGTGAAATGACTGGGATTCTTCAGCCCCAGCATTTT
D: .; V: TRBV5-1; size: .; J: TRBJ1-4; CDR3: CASKVDISNEKLFF; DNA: TGCGCCAGCAAGGTGGACATTTCTAATGAAAAACTGTTTTTT
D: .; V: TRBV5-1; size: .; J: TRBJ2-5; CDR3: CASSLIRGSQETQYF; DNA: TGCGCCAGCAGCTTGATTCGCGGCAGCCAAGAGACCCAGTACTTC
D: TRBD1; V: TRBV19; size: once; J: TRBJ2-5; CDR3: CASSRRRDRGLGETQYF; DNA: TGTGCCAGTAGTCGCAGACGGGACAGGGGGCTGGGAGAGACCCAGTACTTC
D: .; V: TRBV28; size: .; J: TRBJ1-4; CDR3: CASFANEKLFF; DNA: TGTGCCAGTTTCGCTAATGAAAAACTGTTTTTT
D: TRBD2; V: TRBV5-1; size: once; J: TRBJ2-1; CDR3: CASSLEGGSSYNEQFF; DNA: TGCGCCAGCAGCTTGGAGGGCGGGAGCTCCTACAATGAGCAGTTCTTC
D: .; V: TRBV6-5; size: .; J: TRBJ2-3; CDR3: CASRTRSAKQYF; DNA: TGTGCCAGCAGGACTAGATCGGCGAAGCAGTATTTT
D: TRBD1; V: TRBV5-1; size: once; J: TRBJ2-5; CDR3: CASSLAGGSVNQETQYF; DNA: TGCGCCAGCAGCTTAGCAGGGGGCTCAGTAAACCAAGAGACCCAGTACTTC
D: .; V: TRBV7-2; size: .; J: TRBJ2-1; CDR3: CASSLETGSYNEQFF; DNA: TGTGCCAGCAGCTTAGAAACCGGCTCCTACAATGAGCAGTTCTTC
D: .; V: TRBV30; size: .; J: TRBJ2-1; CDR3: CAWSMGGAPNEQFF; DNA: TGTGCCTGGAGTATGGGGGGCGCGCCCAATGAGCAGTTCTTC
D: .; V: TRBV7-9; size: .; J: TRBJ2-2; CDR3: CASSLGGPYTGELFF; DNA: TGTGCCAGCAGCTTAGGTGGTCCTTACACCGGGGAGCTGTTTTTT